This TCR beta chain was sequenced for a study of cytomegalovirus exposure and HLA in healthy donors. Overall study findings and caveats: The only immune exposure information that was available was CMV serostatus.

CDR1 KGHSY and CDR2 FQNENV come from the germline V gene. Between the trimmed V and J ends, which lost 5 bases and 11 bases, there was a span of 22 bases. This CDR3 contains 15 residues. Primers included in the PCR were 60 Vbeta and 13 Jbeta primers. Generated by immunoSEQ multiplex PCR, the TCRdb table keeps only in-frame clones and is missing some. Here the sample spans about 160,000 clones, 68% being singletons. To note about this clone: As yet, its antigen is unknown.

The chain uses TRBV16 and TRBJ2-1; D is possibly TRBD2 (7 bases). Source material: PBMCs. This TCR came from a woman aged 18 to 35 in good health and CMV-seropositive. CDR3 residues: CASSYSRSPGGQQFF. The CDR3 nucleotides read TGTGCCAGCAGCTACTCTCGGAGTCCGGGGGGCCAGCAGTTCTTC.